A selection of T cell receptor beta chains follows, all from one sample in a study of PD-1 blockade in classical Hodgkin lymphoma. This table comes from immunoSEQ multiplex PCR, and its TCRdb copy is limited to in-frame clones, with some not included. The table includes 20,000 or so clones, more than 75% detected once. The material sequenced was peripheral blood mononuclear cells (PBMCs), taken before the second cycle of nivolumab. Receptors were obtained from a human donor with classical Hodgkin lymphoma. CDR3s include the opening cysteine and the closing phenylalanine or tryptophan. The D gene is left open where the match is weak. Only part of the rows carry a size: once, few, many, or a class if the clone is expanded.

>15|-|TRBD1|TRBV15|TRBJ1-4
TGTGCCACCAGCCGGGACAGGGGAACTAATGAAAAACTGTTTTTT
CATSRDRGTNEKLFF
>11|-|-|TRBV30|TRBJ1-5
TGTGCCTGGAGCGCCTTGGGGCCCCAGCATTTT
CAWSALGPQHF
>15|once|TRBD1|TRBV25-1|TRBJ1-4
TGTGCCAGCAGTGAGTACAGGGGGCTGGGAGAAAAACTGTTTTTT
CASSEYRGLGEKLFF
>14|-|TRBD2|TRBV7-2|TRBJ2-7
TGTGCCAGCAGCTTAGCTAGCGGGAGTTACGAGCAGTACTTC
CASSLASGSYEQYF
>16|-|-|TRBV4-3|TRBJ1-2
TGCGCCAGCAGCCAAGATCTAGGGGGAGCAGACTATGGCTACACCTTC
CASSQDLGGADYGYTF
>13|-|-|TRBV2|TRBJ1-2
TGTGCCAGCAGTGAAGTAACAGCCTATGGCTACACCTTC
CASSEVTAYGYTF
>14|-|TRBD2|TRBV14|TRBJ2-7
TGTGCCAGCAGCAAGACTAGCGGGAGGAACGAGCAGTACTTC
CASSKTSGRNEQYF
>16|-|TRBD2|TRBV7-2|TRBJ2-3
TGTGCCAGCAGCTTATGGTGGGGGGGAGACCCAGATACGCAGTATTTT
CASSLWWGGDPDTQYF
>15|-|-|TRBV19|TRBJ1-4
TGTGCCAGTAGTATGATGACAGCAACTAATGAAAAACTGTTTTTT
CASSMMTATNEKLFF
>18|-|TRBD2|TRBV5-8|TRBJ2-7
TGTGCCAGCAGCGATCAAGCGGGAGGGTTTTTTTCCTCCTACGAGCAGTACTTC
CASSDQAGGFFSSYEQYF
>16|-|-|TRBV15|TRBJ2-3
TGTGCCACCAGCAGGGGGGGCCTCCAGGGCACAGATACGCAGTATTTT
CATSRGGLQGTDTQYF
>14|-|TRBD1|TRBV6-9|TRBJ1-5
TGTGCCAGCCGACGGACAGGGAGGAATCAGCCCCAGCATTTT
CASRRTGRNQPQHF
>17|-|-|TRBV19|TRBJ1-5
TGTGCCAGTAGCAACACAGTAGACCGATTGCGCAATCAGCCCCAGCATTTT
CASSNTVDRLRNQPQHF
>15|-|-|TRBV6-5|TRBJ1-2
TGTGCCAGCAGTTACGAAAGGGGGGATAACTATGGCTACACCTTC
CASSYERGDNYGYTF
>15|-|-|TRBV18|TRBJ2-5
TGTGCCAGCTCATATAATGCGGGCGGTCAAGAGACCCAGTACTTC
CASSYNAGGQETQYF
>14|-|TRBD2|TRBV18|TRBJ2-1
TGTGCCAGCTCACCACTAGCGGGAGGGGATGAGCAGTTCTTC
CASSPLAGGDEQFF
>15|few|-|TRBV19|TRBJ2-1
TGTGCCAGTACCCCACGGGGACCCGGTTACAATGAGCAGTTCTTC
CASTPRGPGYNEQFF
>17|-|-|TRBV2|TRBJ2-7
TGTGCCAGCAGCTTAATACAAGCCCCCCAAGCGTCGCGGGAGCAGTACTTC
CASSLIQAPQASREQYF
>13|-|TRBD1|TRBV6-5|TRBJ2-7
TGTGCCAGCACGGACAGGGGCTCCTACGAGCAGTACTTC
CASTDRGSYEQYF
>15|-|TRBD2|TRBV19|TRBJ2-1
TGTGCCAGTAGTATCCTGGGACTAGCGGGGGATGAGCAGTTCTTC
CASSILGLAGDEQFF
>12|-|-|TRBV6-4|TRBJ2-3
TGTGCCAGCAGTGATAGGGAAGATACGCAGTATTTT
CASSDREDTQYF
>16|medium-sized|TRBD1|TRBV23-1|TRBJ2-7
TGCGCCAGCAGTCAATCGATCGGACAGGGCCCTTACGAGCAGTACTTC
CASSQSIGQGPYEQYF
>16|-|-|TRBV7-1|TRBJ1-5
TGTGCCAGCAGCTTGGGGCCAGCTTCTCGCAATCAGCCCCAGCATTTT
CASSLGPASRNQPQHF
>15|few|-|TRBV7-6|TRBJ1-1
TGTGCCAGCAGCTTAGAAGGGACGATGAACACTGAAGCTTTCTTT
CASSLEGTMNTEAFF
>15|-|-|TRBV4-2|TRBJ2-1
TGTGCCAGCAGCCGCCCCTTCCTATCCTACAATGAGCAGTTCTTC
CASSRPFLSYNEQFF
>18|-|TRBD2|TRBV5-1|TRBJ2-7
TGCGCCAGCAGCTTATCTACGTTGGGAGCGGGGTATAGGTACGAGCAGTACTTC
CASSLSTLGAGYRYEQYF
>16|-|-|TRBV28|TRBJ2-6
TGTGCCAGCTTGGGGGGGCTGAGCTCTGGGGCCAACGTCCTGACTTTC
CASLGGLSSGANVLTF
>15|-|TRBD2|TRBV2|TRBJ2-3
TGTGCCAGCAGTGAACAGGGAGGGGATTCAGATACGCAGTATTTT
CASSEQGGDSDTQYF
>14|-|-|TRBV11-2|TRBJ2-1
TGTGCCAGCAGCTTAGACCGGGGATCGGATGAGCAGTTCTTC
CASSLDRGSDEQFF
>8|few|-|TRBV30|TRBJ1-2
TGTGCCGCGGAGGGCTACACCTTC
CAAEGYTF
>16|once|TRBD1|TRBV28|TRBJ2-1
TGTGCCAGCAGCCACTTCGGTGGACAGGGTCACAATGAGCAGTTCTTC
CASSHFGGQGHNEQFF
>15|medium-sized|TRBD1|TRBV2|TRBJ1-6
TGTGCCAGCAGTGAACTCCCAGGGGGGTATTCACCCCTCCACTTT
CASSELPGGYSPLHF
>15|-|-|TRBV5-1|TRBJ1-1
TGCGCCAGCAGCCCGGACGCCCTTGGGAACACTGAAGCTTTCTTT
CASSPDALGNTEAFF
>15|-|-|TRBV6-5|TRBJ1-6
TGTGCCAGCAGCCCTACCACAGGGAATAATTCACCCCTCCACTTT
CASSPTTGNNSPLHF
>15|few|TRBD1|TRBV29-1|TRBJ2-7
TGCAGCGTGGATCAGGGGGCGACGGGCGTACCCGAGCAGTACTTC
CSVDQGATGVPEQYF
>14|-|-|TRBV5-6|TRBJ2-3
TGTGCCAGCAGCCTCCGACCGTACACAGATACGCAGTATTTT
CASSLRPYTDTQYF
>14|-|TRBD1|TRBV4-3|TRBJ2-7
TGCGCCAGCAGCTATGGACAGGGAGCCTACGAGCAGTACTTC
CASSYGQGAYEQYF
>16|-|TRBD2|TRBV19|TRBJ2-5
TGTGCCAGTAGAGACCAGCGGGGGGGGGTCGTGGAGACCCAGTACTTC
CASRDQRGGVVETQYF
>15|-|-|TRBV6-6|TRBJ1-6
TGTGCCAGCAAACTTGCCCCGGCACAGGCTTGGCCCCTCCACTTT
CASKLAPAQAWPLHF
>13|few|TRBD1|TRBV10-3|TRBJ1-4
TGTGCCACGACAGGGAACAGGGATGAAAAACTGTTTTTT
CATTGNRDEKLFF